This TCR beta chain was retrieved from a study of PD-1 blockade in classical Hodgkin lymphoma. Study overall: Patients were given intravenous nivolumab, 3 mg/kg, every 2 weeks.

Study results and limitations: Newly diagnosed patients were reported to start with lower TCR diversity than healthy donors. Newly diagnosed patients and complete responders had comparable diversity at baseline. Whereas CD4+ TCR diversity had risen significantly by C4D1, CD8+ TCR diversity had not.

Each patient relapsed following autologous stem cell transplantation, and prior brentuximab vedotin exposure differed. The CDR3 has 14 amino acids. With 6 bases clipped from V and 4 bases from J, the junction kept 6 bases outside the gene matches. The germline CDR1 and CDR2 sequences are LNHDA and SQIVND (reference sequence). Profiling relied on immunoSEQ multiplex PCR, and the TCRdb table lists in-frame clones only, not all of them. The sample yields some 13,000 clones, over 80% seen once. On this clone: Its cognate antigen is unknown.

The chain recombines TRBV19 with TRBJ1-2, with 9 bases matching TRBD1. This TCR came from a human donor with classical Hodgkin lymphoma. The material sequenced was peripheral blood mononuclear cells (PBMCs), taken at baseline. The DNA for the CDR3 is TGTGCCAGTAGACCCGGGACAGGGAGCTATGGCTACACCTTC. This gives the protein CASRPGTGSYGYTF.